This TCR beta chain appears in the sequencing data of a study of blood T cells in healthy people across ages. The CDR3 is 14 amino acids. A second about 6 to 11 cycle PCR used barcoded and J-beta primers. TCRdb redid the calling of the 5' RACE reads with MiXCR, one entry per CDR3 protein. This table has 700,000 to 900,000 distinct CDR3 sequences, roughly 25% appearing once. Regarding this clonotype: A junction end diverges from the germline sequence, so it may reflect a read error.

The sample was also linked to a second study, of T cells of mothers and their children. From that second work: Related pairs of mothers and children showed slightly higher, non-significant overlap versus unrelated pairs.

The chain is built from TRBV12-3 or TRBV12-4 and TRBJ1-1; D is perhaps TRBD1 (5 bases). Input material: blood. The receptor was isolated from a boy aged 5-17 years in good health. The DNA of the CDR3 is TGTACCAGCAGTTTGTCTGCAGGGTTCACTGAAGCTTTCTTT. This gives the protein CTSSLSAGFTEAFF.